This entry describes one T cell receptor (beta chain). Profiled with immunoSEQ multiplex PCR; TCRdb holds only in-frame clones, not every one. The repertoire holds roughly 310,000 clones, over 75% seen once, with more than 3% in the top ten. The record originates from a study of blood T cell repertoires in COVID-19. Study-wide context: The cDNA or gDNA used as material had been derived from T cells, B-cell-depleted T cells, or PBMCs.

Looked up from germline, CDR1 is LNHDA and CDR2 is SQIVND (reference sequence). V trimming: 3 bases; J trimming: 6 bases; junction bases outside the gene matches: 6. CDR3 length: 16 residues. The rearrangement links TRBV19 to TRBJ2-2; 11 positions agree with TRBD2. This receptor was obtained from a woman between 50 and 59 years old with active or convalescent COVID-19. Sequencing was carried out using peripheral blood. The CDR3 here is CASSITTSGVPGELFF. The CDR3, as DNA: TGTGCCAGTAGTATCACGACTAGCGGGGTCCCCGGGGAGCTGTTTTTT.